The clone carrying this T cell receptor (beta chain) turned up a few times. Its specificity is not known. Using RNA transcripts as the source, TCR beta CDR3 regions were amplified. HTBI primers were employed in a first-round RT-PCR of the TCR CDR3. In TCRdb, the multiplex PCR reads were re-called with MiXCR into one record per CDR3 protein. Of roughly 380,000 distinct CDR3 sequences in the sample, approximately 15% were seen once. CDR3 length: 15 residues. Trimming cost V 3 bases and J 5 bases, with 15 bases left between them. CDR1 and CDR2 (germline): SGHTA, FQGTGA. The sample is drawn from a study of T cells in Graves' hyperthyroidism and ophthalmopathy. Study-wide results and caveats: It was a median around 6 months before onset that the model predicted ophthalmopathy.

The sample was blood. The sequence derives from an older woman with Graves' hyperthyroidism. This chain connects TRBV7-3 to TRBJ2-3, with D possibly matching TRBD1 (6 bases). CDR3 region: CASSFQGSRGDTQYF. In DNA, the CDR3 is TGTGCCAGCAGCTTCCAGGGGTCTCGTGGAGATACGCAGTATTTT.